This T cell receptor beta chain was sequenced in a study of T-cell memory formation after mild COVID-19. TCRdb re-derived calls from the 5' RACE reads in MiXCR, one entry per CDR3 protein. This table holds approximately 100,000 distinct CDR3 sequences, around 15% found once. CDR1 and CDR2 (germline): SQVTM, ANQGSEA. CDR3 length equals 12 residues. V was clipped by 6 bases and J by 8 bases; unmatched bases: 7. This clonotype has a handful of counts. Specimen: PBMCs or a T cell subset sorted from them (not recorded which). The sequence was obtained from an adult woman who had mild COVID-19 (a few samples of this study predate the infection). Cell type and time point are not known. This chain uses TRBV29-1 with TRBJ1-2; 9 bases are a match to TRBD1. The CDR3 loop is CSVGDRERGYTF. The CDR3, as DNA: TGCAGCGTGGGGGACAGGGAGAGGGGCTACACCTTC.